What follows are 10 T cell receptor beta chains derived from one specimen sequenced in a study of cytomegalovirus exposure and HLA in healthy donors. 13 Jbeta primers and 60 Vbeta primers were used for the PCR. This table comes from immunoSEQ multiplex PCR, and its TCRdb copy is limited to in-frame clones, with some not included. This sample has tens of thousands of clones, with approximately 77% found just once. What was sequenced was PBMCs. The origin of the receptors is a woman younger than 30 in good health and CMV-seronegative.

CDR3: CASRLRTDEAFF. The CDR3 DNA reads TGTGCCAGTAGGCTAAGGACAGATGAAGCTTTCTTT. V and J are TRBV19 and TRBJ1-1, with D perhaps TRBD1 (6 bases). This CDR3 has 12 residues. Trimming stripped 6 bases from V and 7 bases from J, with 12 bases between. The germline V gene encodes CDR1 LNHDA and CDR2 SQIVND (reference sequence). The whole variable domain, filled in from reference TRBV19 and TRBJ1-1, reads DGGITQSPKYLFRKEGQNVTLSCEQNLNHDAMYWYRQDPGQGLRLIYYSQIVNDFQKGDIAEGYSVSREKKESFPLTVTSAQKNPTAFYLCASRLRTDEAFFGQGTRLTVV.

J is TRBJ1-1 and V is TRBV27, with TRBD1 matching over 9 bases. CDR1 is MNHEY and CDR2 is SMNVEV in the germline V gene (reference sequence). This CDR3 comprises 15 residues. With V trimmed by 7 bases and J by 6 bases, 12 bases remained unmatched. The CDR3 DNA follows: TGTGCCAGCACTACCGGGACAGGGAAATGGGCTGAAGCTTTCTTT. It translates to CASTTGTGKWAEAFF.

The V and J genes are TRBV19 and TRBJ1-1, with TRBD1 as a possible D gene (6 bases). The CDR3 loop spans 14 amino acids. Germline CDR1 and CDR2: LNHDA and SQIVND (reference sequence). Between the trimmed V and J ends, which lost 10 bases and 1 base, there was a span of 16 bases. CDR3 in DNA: TGTGCCACTAGGGGGGGTAACAGGAACACTGAAGCTTTCTTT. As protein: CATRGGNRNTEAFF.

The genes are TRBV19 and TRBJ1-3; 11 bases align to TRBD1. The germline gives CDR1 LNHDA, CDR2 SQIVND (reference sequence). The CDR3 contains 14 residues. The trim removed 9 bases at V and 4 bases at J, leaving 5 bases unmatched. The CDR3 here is CASLGQGEGNTIYF. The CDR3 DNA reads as TGTGCCAGCCTGGGACAGGGGGAAGGAAACACCATATATTTT. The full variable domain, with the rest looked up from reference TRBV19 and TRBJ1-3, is DGGITQSPKYLFRKEGQNVTLSCEQNLNHDAMYWYRQDPGQGLRLIYYSQIVNDFQKGDIAEGYSVSREKKESFPLTVTSAQKNPTAFYLCASLGQGEGNTIYFGEGSWLTVV.

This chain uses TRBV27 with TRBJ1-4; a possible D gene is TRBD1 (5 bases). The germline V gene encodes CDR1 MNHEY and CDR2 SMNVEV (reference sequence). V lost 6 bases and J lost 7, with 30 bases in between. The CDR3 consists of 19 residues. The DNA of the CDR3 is TGTGCCAGCAGGCTTAGGTGGTTCGGCGTGGGGGGTGAGACTGAAAAACTGTTTTTT. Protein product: CASRLRWFGVGGETEKLFF.

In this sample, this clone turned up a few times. CDR3 nucleotide sequence: TGTGCCAGCAGTGATTTGGGGGCGCGCACAGATACGCAGTATTTT. Amino acid sequence: CASSDLGARTDTQYF. The rearrangement joins TRBV2 to TRBJ2-3; a possible D gene is TRBD1 (6 bases). This CDR3 has 15 residues. V lost 3 bases and J 1 base, leaving 11 bases between the germline ends. Per germline, CDR1 SNHLY and CDR2 FYNNEI.

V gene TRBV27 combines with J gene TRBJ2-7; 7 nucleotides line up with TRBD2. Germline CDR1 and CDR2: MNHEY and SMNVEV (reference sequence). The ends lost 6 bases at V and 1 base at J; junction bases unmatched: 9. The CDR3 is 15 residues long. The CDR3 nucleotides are TGTGCCAGCAGGGCGGGCGGGAGTAAGTCCTACGAGCAGTACTTC. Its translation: CASRAGGSKSYEQYF.

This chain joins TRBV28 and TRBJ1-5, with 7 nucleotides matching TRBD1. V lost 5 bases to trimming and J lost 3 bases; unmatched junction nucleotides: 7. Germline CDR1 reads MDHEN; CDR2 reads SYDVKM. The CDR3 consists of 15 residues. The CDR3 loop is CASSPGQRINQPQHF. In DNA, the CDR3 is TGTGCCAGCAGTCCGGGACAGCGAATCAATCAGCCCCAGCATTTT. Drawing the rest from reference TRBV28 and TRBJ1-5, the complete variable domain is DVKVTQSSRYLVKRTGEKVFLECVQDMDHENMFWYRQDPGLGLRLIYFSYDVKMKEKGDIPEGYSVSREKKERFSLILESASTNQTSMYLCASSPGQRINQPQHFGDGTRLSIL.

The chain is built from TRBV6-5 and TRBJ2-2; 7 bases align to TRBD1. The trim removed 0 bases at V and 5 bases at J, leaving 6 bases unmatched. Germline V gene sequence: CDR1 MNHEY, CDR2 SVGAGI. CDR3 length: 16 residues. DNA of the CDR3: TGTGCCAGCAGTTACTCCGTGACAGGGTCGACCGGGGAGCTGTTTTTT. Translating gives CASSYSVTGSTGELFF.

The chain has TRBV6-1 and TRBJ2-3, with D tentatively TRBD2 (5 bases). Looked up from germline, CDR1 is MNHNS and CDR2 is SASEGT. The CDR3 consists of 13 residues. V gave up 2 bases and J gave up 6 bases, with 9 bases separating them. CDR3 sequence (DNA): TGTGCCAGCAGTGAAAAGCCTAGCGATACGCAGTATTTT. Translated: CASSEKPSDTQYF.